This T cell receptor beta chain originates from a study of CD8+CD57+ T cells in acquired aplastic anemia (dated by TCRdb to between 2018 and 2020). In terms of the full investigation: Extracted DNA from sorted CD4+ and CD8+ cells averaged approximately 3 ug, ranging from roughly 0.2 to 30 ug. An average of approximately 10 million reads for CD4+ cells and 11.0 million reads for CD8+ cells was obtained from healthy donor samples.

Concerning this clonotype: There is no known antigen for this receptor. Base-call qualities are not available, and no considerably larger clone is one nucleotide away.

Trimming takes 2 bases off V and 3 bases off J; junction bases not matched to a gene: 5. From the cysteine through the phenylalanine, the CDR3 covers 15 amino acids. Only CDR3 DNA remains: 45 bases, in frame from the first base. The germline V gene yields ENHRY for CDR1 and SYGVKD for CDR2. Genomic DNA served as template for TCR beta VDJ combination and CDR3 sequence profiling. TCR repertoire sequencing was run on an Illumina HiSeq 2000. On the authors' methods: TRBV/TRBJ rearrangement plots, CDR3 size and DJ length profiles, and Simpson's diversity index were used to evaluate the repertoires. Whichever DNA sequence was most abundant in the deep sequencing data was defined as the immunodominant clone. CDR3 amino acid sequences were checked for sharing across subjects and were also compared against the VDJdb database and published repertoires. TCRdb redid the processing of the public reads, applying fastp at Q25 and MiXCR, and retained in-frame beta chains. Duplicate CDR3 protein sequences are folded into a single record with the most common DNA and genes. TCRdb, rather than the study authors, made the V and J calls. This sample holds about 190,000 distinct CDR3 sequences; approximately 50% were observed only once. 15% to 20% of the sample goes to the ten largest clones.

Results and caveats for the whole study, not just this receptor: Although twenty-nine CD8+ CDR3 sequences were shared by patients and controls, these sequences appeared highly expressed in patients and within the immunodominant clones of patients. No significant difference in CD8+ Simpson's diversity was found between patients and healthy controls (P=0.060).

The study deep-sequenced TCR repertoires of sorted CD4+ and CD8+ blood T cells from severe aplastic anemia patients and healthy subjects. Ficoll-Paque density gradient centrifugation was used to isolate peripheral blood mononuclear cells. Before DNA was extracted, CD4+ and CD8+ T cells were sorted using either FACS or magnetic beads. The sequence came from a human donor in good health, serving as a control. The chain uses TRBV10-3 and TRBJ2-7, with TRBD1 identical over 9 junction bases. What was sequenced was sorted CD4+, CD8+, or CD8+CD57+ T cells (not recorded which) from PBMCs. The nucleotides read TGTGCCATCAGTGAGGCGGGGACAGGGAGCTACGAGCAGTACTTC. The translation is CAISEAGTGSYEQYF.